These T cell receptor beta chains were read from a single sample in a study of T cell repertoires in cytomegalovirus infection. TCRdb re-called the reads with MiXCR, one entry per CDR3 protein. The sample includes fewer than 200,000 distinct CDR3 sequences, 15% to 20% of them seen just once. What was sequenced was PBMCs. The receptor source for this set is a human donor in good health (CMV status not recorded). Some clones in this sample may be carry-over from other donors' samples. CDR3s leave out the opening cysteine and the closing phenylalanine or tryptophan. Each record gives: V gene, J gene, CDR3 protein.

v_call: TRBV7-2; j_call: TRBJ1-2; cdr3_aa: ASTQGVGYT
v_call: TRBV2; j_call: TRBJ2-5; cdr3_aa: ASSERWRDQPGETQY
v_call: TRBV7-9; j_call: TRBJ1-1; cdr3_aa: ASSFGRTVEAF
v_call: TRBV7-9; j_call: TRBJ2-5; cdr3_aa: ASSRLATGEQQETQY
v_call: TRBV10-3; j_call: TRBJ2-6; cdr3_aa: AISVFTGQGASGANVLT
v_call: TRBV15; j_call: TRBJ2-7; cdr3_aa: ATSDGTNPYEQY
v_call: TRBV7-2; j_call: TRBJ2-3; cdr3_aa: ASSLSSGTDTQY
v_call: TRBV4-1; j_call: TRBJ2-5; cdr3_aa: ASSQLTSGGKETQY
v_call: TRBV25-1; j_call: TRBJ1-1; cdr3_aa: ASSESRGRVRGTEAF
v_call: TRBV14; j_call: TRBJ2-2; cdr3_aa: ASSQALPGGPTGELF
v_call: TRBV3-1; j_call: TRBJ1-1; cdr3_aa: ASSQPEGVGTEAF
v_call: TRBV7-9; j_call: TRBJ1-5; cdr3_aa: ASSPSGMGQPQH
v_call: TRBV29-1; j_call: TRBJ1-2; cdr3_aa: SVEGGYT
v_call: TRBV7-6; j_call: TRBJ2-1; cdr3_aa: ASSFATGTPWV
v_call: TRBV19; j_call: TRBJ1-5; cdr3_aa: ASARGVYSNQPQH
v_call: TRBV4-1; j_call: TRBJ2-7; cdr3_aa: ASSQGLGVGEQY
v_call: TRBV19; j_call: TRBJ2-1; cdr3_aa: ASRSGGEQF
v_call: TRBV7-3; j_call: TRBJ1-1; cdr3_aa: ASSVGINTEAF
v_call: TRBV12-3/TRBV12-4; j_call: TRBJ1-5; cdr3_aa: ASSLSGGGQPQH
v_call: TRBV7-2; j_call: TRBJ2-1; cdr3_aa: ASSLVGGNTHEQF
v_call: TRBV4-3; j_call: TRBJ2-1; cdr3_aa: ASSQDLIAGEQF
v_call: TRBV29-1; j_call: TRBJ1-2; cdr3_aa: SVMGPTGTTNYGYT
v_call: TRBV2; j_call: TRBJ2-1; cdr3_aa: ASSGNDNEQF
v_call: TRBV7-2; j_call: TRBJ1-5; cdr3_aa: ASSVGHLNQPQH
v_call: TRBV15; j_call: TRBJ2-5; cdr3_aa: ATSRDEQLQETQY
v_call: TRBV7-2; j_call: TRBJ2-1; cdr3_aa: ASSLGQRAQF
v_call: TRBV9; j_call: TRBJ1-1; cdr3_aa: ASSVAVMNTEAF
v_call: TRBV7-2; j_call: TRBJ2-2; cdr3_aa: ASSFGGSAGELF
v_call: TRBV7-2; j_call: TRBJ2-2; cdr3_aa: ASSLGPSKGELF
v_call: TRBV12-3/TRBV12-4; j_call: TRBJ2-2; cdr3_aa: ASSLETGFTGELF
v_call: TRBV15; j_call: TRBJ2-6; cdr3_aa: ATSREEAALNVLT
v_call: TRBV7-2; j_call: TRBJ1-1; cdr3_aa: ASSVDRRMNTEAF
v_call: TRBV5-4; j_call: TRBJ2-5; cdr3_aa: ASSLVSSEETQY
v_call: TRBV6-1; j_call: TRBJ1-5; cdr3_aa: ASSEAGGQYQPQH
v_call: TRBV12-3/TRBV12-4; j_call: TRBJ2-1; cdr3_aa: ASSFVSGGGPNEQF
v_call: TRBV6-8; j_call: TRBJ2-7; cdr3_aa: ASSPSGTSFEQY
v_call: TRBV27; j_call: TRBJ2-7; cdr3_aa: ASSPRTSAYEQY
v_call: TRBV7-2; j_call: TRBJ2-7; cdr3_aa: ASSLAPNYEQY
v_call: TRBV7-4; j_call: TRBJ1-2; cdr3_aa: ASSLAGRFYGYT
v_call: TRBV5-4; j_call: TRBJ1-3; cdr3_aa: ASSLGGLSSGNTIY
v_call: TRBV7-9; j_call: TRBJ2-1; cdr3_aa: ASSSLNYNEQF
v_call: TRBV7-9; j_call: TRBJ2-7; cdr3_aa: ASSSSNRDRAYEQY
v_call: TRBV6-5; j_call: TRBJ2-7; cdr3_aa: ASSSGTSLGQY
v_call: TRBV5-6; j_call: TRBJ1-1; cdr3_aa: ASSDPGGPEAF
v_call: TRBV6-2/TRBV6-3; j_call: TRBJ2-1; cdr3_aa: ASGLAGFFGNEQF
v_call: TRBV24-1; j_call: TRBJ2-3; cdr3_aa: ATSDPRTESTDTQY
v_call: TRBV20-1; j_call: TRBJ2-7; cdr3_aa: SALDRGGPYEQY
v_call: TRBV7-8; j_call: TRBJ2-5; cdr3_aa: ASSLGRGEETQY
v_call: TRBV29-1; j_call: TRBJ2-5; cdr3_aa: SVEALQETQY
v_call: TRBV6-5; j_call: TRBJ1-2; cdr3_aa: ASSYLIRGDYGYT
v_call: TRBV28; j_call: TRBJ2-7; cdr3_aa: ASSIYRGPNVQY
v_call: TRBV6-8; j_call: TRBJ2-7; cdr3_aa: ASSPSGRPTYEQY
v_call: TRBV7-2; j_call: TRBJ2-3; cdr3_aa: ASSLIGTSGRDTQY
v_call: TRBV5-6; j_call: TRBJ2-5; cdr3_aa: ASSLVGGRAWETQY
v_call: TRBV29-1; j_call: TRBJ2-7; cdr3_aa: SVQFLDTYEQY
v_call: TRBV5-6; j_call: TRBJ2-7; cdr3_aa: ASKGFGTSGFSYEQY